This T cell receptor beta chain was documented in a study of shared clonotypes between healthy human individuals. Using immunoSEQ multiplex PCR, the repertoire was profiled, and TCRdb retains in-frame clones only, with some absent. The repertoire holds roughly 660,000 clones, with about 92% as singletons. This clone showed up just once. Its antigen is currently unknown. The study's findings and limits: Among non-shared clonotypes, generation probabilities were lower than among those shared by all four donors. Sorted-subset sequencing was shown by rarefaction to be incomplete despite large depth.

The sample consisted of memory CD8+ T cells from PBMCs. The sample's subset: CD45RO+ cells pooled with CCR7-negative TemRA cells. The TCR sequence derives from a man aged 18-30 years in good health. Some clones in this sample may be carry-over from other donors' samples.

CDR3 in amino acids: CAISEPAFSYNEQFF. For the CDR3, the DNA is TGTGCCATCAGTGAGCCGGCGTTCTCCTACAATGAGCAGTTCTTC. J is TRBJ2-1 and V is TRBV10-3; D not resolved. V was pared by 2 bases and J by 0 bases, with 8 bases between. The CDR3 extends over 15 amino acids. CDR1 is ENHRY, CDR2 SYGVKD, per germline.